The table lists the clone carrying this T cell receptor beta chain with many counts. Its antigen is as yet unknown. This CDR3 spans 16 amino acids. With 1 base removed from V and 0 bases from J, the gap between germline ends came to 10 bases. Germline CDR1 is LGHDT and CDR2 is YNNKEL (reference sequence). For the diagnoses, clinical symptoms, serum thyroxine and TRAb, thyroid ultrasound and orbital computed tomography were used. Isolation of PBMCs was performed on 8.5 to 10 ml fresh peripheral blood. RNA transcripts gave rise to amplified TCR beta CDR3 regions. In the first-round RT-PCR of the TCR CDR3, the HTBI primer set was used. TCRdb used MiXCR to reprocess the multiplex PCR reads, holding one entry per CDR3 protein. The sample has more than 550,000 distinct CDR3 sequences; roughly 20% are singletons. The data are from a study of T cells in Graves' hyperthyroidism and ophthalmopathy. Overall study results and limits: Blood held most thyroid clonotypes expanded above 0.001 frequency.

The source is a woman between 45 and 65 years old with Graves' hyperthyroidism that later progressed to Graves' ophthalmopathy. The sequenced sample was blood. This chain joins TRBV3-1 and TRBJ2-4; D unresolved. The CDR3 nucleotides are TGTGCCAGCAGCCAAGTGGGCACAATAGCCAAAAACATTCAGTACTTC. This encodes CASSQVGTIAKNIQYF. Full variable domain (remainder filled in from reference TRBV3-1 and TRBJ2-4): DTAVSQTPKYLVTQMGNDKSIKCEQNLGHDTMYWYKQDSKKFLKIMFSYNNKELIINETVPNRFSPKSPDKAHLNLHINSLELGDSAVYFCASSQVGTIAKNIQYFGAGTRLSVL.